Following are 8 T cell receptor beta chains from one sample sequenced in a study of blood T cells in healthy people across ages. Alongside a J-beta primer mix, a sample-barcoded 5' primer served in a second PCR lasting about 7 to 12 cycles. TCRdb re-analysed the 5' RACE reads in MiXCR, keeping a single row per CDR3 protein. The sample has 540,000 or so distinct CDR3 sequences, approximately 30% seen once. Input material: blood. These receptors were collected from a woman in her seventies in good health.

To note about this clonotype: A much larger clone sits a single nucleotide away, making a read error possible. The CDR3 carries no conserved terminal phenylalanine or tryptophan, so it likely arises from a read error. This rearrangement joins TRBV7-2 to TRBJ2-5; D could derive from TRBD1 or TRBD2 (5 bases each). The J call may be incorrect, as the DNA end agrees better with TRBJ2-7. The germline V gene encodes CDR1 SGHTA and CDR2 FQGNSA. This CDR3 has 14 residues. The CDR3 DNA reads as TGTGCCAGCAGCGAAACGGGACCCACTTACGAGCAGTACCTC. Translated, it gives CASSETGPTYEQYL.

This clonotype was counted many times. In DNA form, the CDR3 reads TGTGCCAGCAGCCCCGGACATTCCTACAATGAGCAGTTCTTC. This translates into CASSPGHSYNEQFF. This chain links TRBV7-9 with TRBJ2-1; D may be TRBD1 (5 bases). This CDR3 has 14 residues. CDR1 is SEHNR, CDR2 FQNEAQ, per germline (reference sequence). Trimming shortened V by 5 bases and J by 1 base, and 9 bases separated the two germline ends.

Remarks on this clonotype: This CDR3 is missing its conserved last phenylalanine or tryptophan, likely due to a read error. The rearrangement uses TRBV7-3 and TRBJ1-1; perhaps TRBD1 as D (6 bases). Germline V gives CDR1 SGHTA, CDR2 FQGTGA. The V and J ends lost 2 bases and 4 bases respectively, with 8 bases between them. The CDR3 has 13 residues. CDR3 bases: TGTGCCAGCAGCTTAGGGGGCTTCACTGAAGCTTTCCTT. It specifies CASSLGGFTEAFL.

In DNA form, the CDR3 reads TGCAGTGCTAGGACGATGGGGAGTGAAAAACTGTTTTTT. Residues: CSARTMGSEKLFF. The rearrangement links TRBV20-1 to TRBJ1-4; D remains ambiguous. The germline CDR1 and CDR2 sequences are DFQATT and SNEGSKA (reference sequence). This CDR3 has 13 residues. The ends were cut back, 3 bases at V and 7 bases at J, with 12 bases in the middle.

This clonotype came up a few times. The chain uses TRBV20-1 and TRBJ1-3, with a tentative D call TRBD1 (6 bases). This CDR3 is 14 amino acids long. Between the trimmed V and J ends, which lost 0 bases and 4 bases, there was a span of 10 bases. Germline V gene data show CDR1 as DFQATT and CDR2 as SNEGSKA (reference sequence). CDR3 coding DNA: TGCAGTGCTAGAGAGAGGGGGGCAGGAAACACCATATATTTT. This sequence encodes CSARERGAGNTIYF.

This clonotype showed up just a few times. This chain joins TRBV9 and TRBJ2-5, with 7 bases identical to TRBD1. V gave up 0 bases and J gave up 5 bases; unmatched junction bases: 10. The germline gives CDR1 SGDLS, CDR2 YYNGEE. CDR3 length equals 16 residues. Written as DNA, the CDR3 is TGTGCCAGCAGCGTAGGGAAGGGGGCTTTGTTGGAGACCCAGTACTTC. This translates into CASSVGKGALLETQYF.

The chain uses TRBV29-1 and TRBJ1-3; D is ambiguous. Germline V gene lookup returns CDR1 SQVTM and CDR2 ANQGSEA. V was trimmed by 5 bases and J by 0 bases, leaving 11 bases between them. The CDR3 loop spans 14 amino acids. The CDR3 sequence is CSVRLSVSGNTIYF. CDR3 DNA sequence: TGCAGCGTTAGACTTTCCGTCTCTGGAAACACCATATATTTT.

J is TRBJ1-4 and V is TRBV4-1; 7 bases are shared with TRBD1. Trimming took 4 bases from V and 8 from J; bases not matched to a gene: 13. Germline V lookup: CDR1 MGHRA, CDR2 YSYEKL. The CDR3 is made up of 16 amino acids. CDR3 residues: CASSRDSTGLMEKLFF. The CDR3 DNA reads as TGCGCCAGCAGCCGGGACTCGACAGGGTTAATGGAAAAACTGTTTTTT.